Below, 21 T cell receptor beta chains from the same sample are listed, as sequenced in a study of T cell repertoires in cytomegalovirus infection. No antigen has been assigned to these receptors. TCRdb ran MiXCR on the reads and lists one entry per CDR3 protein. The sample lists 700,000 to 850,000 distinct CDR3 sequences, about 31% seen once, with around 12% in the top ten. The sequenced sample was cultured CD8+ T cells from PBMCs, obtained from culture after CMV antigen stimulation. These receptors were collected from a human donor in good health (CMV status not recorded). Some clones in this sample may be carry-over from other donors' samples.

The chain employs TRBV6-5 and TRBJ1-5, with unresolved D. Germline-derived CDR1 and CDR2 are MNHEY and SVGAGI. V shed 4 bases and J shed 3 bases, with 7 bases lying between them. The CDR3 runs to 13 residues. The CDR3, as DNA: TGTGCCAGCAGTTGGAACTCCAATCAGCCCCAGCATTTT. Its protein is CASSWNSNQPQHF.

The chain is built from TRBV7-3 and TRBJ1-4, with D hard to call. Trimming cost V 5 bases and J 7 bases, with 11 bases left between them. Germline V gene lookup returns CDR1 SGHTA and CDR2 FQGTGA. This CDR3 contains 13 residues. Here the CDR3 DNA reads TGTGCCAGCAGCCTTCTACTGGGTGAAAAACTGTTTTTT. Encoded protein: CASSLLLGEKLFF.

J is TRBJ1-1 and V is TRBV4-3; TRBD1 is a possible D gene (5 bases). The CDR3 consists of 14 residues. Trimming shortened V by 1 base and J by 5 bases, and 11 bases separated the two germline ends. Germline assignment: CDR1 LGHNA and CDR2 YSLEER. CDR3 amino acids: CASSQAVDRTEAFF. The CDR3, as DNA: TGCGCCAGCAGCCAAGCCGTCGACAGAACTGAAGCTTTCTTT.

The chain couples TRBV27 to TRBJ2-1, with 11 bases fitting TRBD2. From germline, CDR1 is MNHEY and CDR2 SMNVEV (reference sequence). With 0 bases clipped from V and 10 bases from J, the junction kept 11 bases outside the gene matches. The CDR3 is 17 residues long. For the CDR3, the DNA is TGTGCCAGCAGTTTATCGCGGGTAGCGGGGGGGCCGGAGGAGCAGTTCTTC. This encodes CASSLSRVAGGPEEQFF.

The rearrangement joins TRBV20-1 to TRBJ1-1; D unresolved. The germline V gene encodes CDR1 DFQATT and CDR2 SNEGSKA (reference sequence). This CDR3 region has 14 residues. V gave up 6 bases and J gave up 0 bases, with 14 bases separating them. CDR3: CSAVLKGLNTEAFF. The CDR3 bases are TGCAGTGCCGTACTGAAGGGTCTGAACACTGAAGCTTTCTTT.

This clonotype was counted a single time. The chain carries TRBV13 and TRBJ2-7, with 7 bases that match TRBD1. The CDR3 has 14 residues. Germline values: CDR1 PRHDT, CDR2 FYEKMQ (reference sequence). The junction had 4 bases not matched to a gene; V was cut back by 2 bases and J by 3 bases. CDR3 loop: CASSLRGRGYEQYF. CDR3 bases: TGTGCCAGCAGCTTAAGGGGGCGAGGCTACGAGCAGTACTTC.

This clonotype has more than one count but fewer than ten. This chain links TRBV5-4 with TRBJ2-3, with 10 bases matching TRBD1. The CDR3 runs to 16 residues. Per the germline V gene, CDR1 is SGHNT and CDR2 is YYREEE (reference sequence). After removal of 4 bases from V and 3 bases from J, the junction contained 8 bases not matched to a gene. Here the CDR3 reads CASSTRQGAGTDTQYF. In DNA form, the CDR3 reads TGTGCCAGCAGCACCCGACAGGGGGCTGGAACAGATACGCAGTATTTT.

This clonotype was observed a few times. The chain is built from TRBV10-3 and TRBJ1-1, with D tentatively TRBD1 (6 bases). There are 12 residues in the CDR3. With 7 bases removed from V and 8 bases from J, the gap between germline ends came to 14 bases. Germline loops: CDR1 ENHRY, CDR2 SYGVKD. Written as DNA, the CDR3 is TGTGCCATCACCGGTGGACAGCCAGAAGCTTTCTTT. It translates to CAITGGQPEAFF.

This clonotype was picked up many times. The J gene is TRBJ1-1, the V gene TRBV12-3 or TRBV12-4; D is possibly TRBD1 (5 bases). The CDR3 loop spans 13 amino acids. V lost 4 bases and J lost 1, with 7 bases in between. The CDR3 region is CASSWGPNTEAFF. The CDR3 nucleotides are TGTGCCAGCAGTTGGGGACCGAACACTGAAGCTTTCTTT.

The chain recombines TRBV19 with TRBJ1-1; maybe TRBD1 (5 bases). V was clipped by 0 bases and J by 0 bases, with 11 bases between them. The CDR3 extends over 16 amino acids. Germline values: CDR1 LNHDA, CDR2 SQIVND (reference sequence). Here the CDR3 reads CASSIDLGPLNTEAFF. The CDR3 DNA follows: TGTGCCAGTAGTATAGATCTGGGGCCCCTGAACACTGAAGCTTTCTTT.

The chain uses TRBV6-2 or TRBV6-3 and TRBJ1-2; tentatively, D is TRBD1 (5 bases). The CDR3 loop spans 14 amino acids. The germline CDR1 and CDR2 sequences are MNHEY and SVGEGT. The V and J ends lost 2 bases and 7 bases respectively, with 14 bases between them. The CDR3 region has the DNA TGTGCCAGCAGTTACGCCAGGGTCGGAAGTGGCTACACCTTC. Translated: CASSYARVGSGYTF.

This chain joins TRBV27 and TRBJ1-1; D is perhaps TRBD1 (5 bases). CDR1 MNHEY and CDR2 SMNVEV come from the germline V gene (reference sequence). Trimming cost V 2 bases and J 1 base, with 11 bases left between them. This CDR3 comprises 15 residues. CDR3 amino acids: CASSLHDSPNTEAFF. In DNA form, the CDR3 reads TGTGCCAGCAGTTTACACGACAGTCCGAACACTGAAGCTTTCTTT.

This clonotype was seen a few times. A much larger clone lies a single base off, so this may be a read error. The chain employs TRBV7-2 and TRBJ2-2; no firm D call. Germline-derived CDR1 and CDR2 are SGHTA and FQGNSA. Trimming shortened V by 3 bases and J by 0 bases, and 14 bases separated the two germline ends. The CDR3 is 17 amino acids. The CDR3 sequence is CASSLSVSEPNTGELFF. The CDR3 DNA reads as TGTGCCAGCAGCTTGTCCGTTTCAGAGCCGAACACCGGGGAGCTGTTTTTT.

The chain uses TRBV7-9 and TRBJ1-1; D might be TRBD1 (5 bases). V lost 3 bases to trimming and J lost 5 bases, with 13 bases between them. CDR1 and CDR2 from the germline V gene are SEHNR and FQNEAQ (reference sequence). The CDR3 has 14 residues. The CDR3 DNA reads as TGTGCCAGCAGCTTTACAGTGGGGGGGACTGAAGCTTTCTTT. Translating gives CASSFTVGGTEAFF.

This clonotype was seen more than once but under ten times. This sequence joins TRBV12-3 or TRBV12-4 and TRBJ2-2; D may correspond to TRBD1 or TRBD2 (7 bases each). V gave up 7 bases and J gave up 4 bases, with 13 bases separating them. The CDR3 consists of 14 residues. This chain's CDR3 is CASTGGDGTGELFF. In DNA, the CDR3 is TGTGCCAGCACAGGGGGGGACGGCACCGGGGAGCTGTTTTTT.

This clonotype was found a few times. The V call is TRBV28, the J call TRBJ1-3; the D gene is possibly TRBD1 (5 bases). Trimming left V 7 bases short and J 10 bases short, with 23 bases between. The CDR3 is made up of 15 amino acids. Germline V lookup: CDR1 MDHEN, CDR2 SYDVKM. In DNA, the CDR3 is TGTGCCAGCATCCCTGGGGGGGGGTCCAAGTGGACCATATATTTT. Translated, it gives CASIPGGGSKWTIYF.

This clonotype was observed a few times. The chain links TRBV7-2 to TRBJ1-2, with 10 bases lining up with TRBD1. The length of the CDR3 is 16 residues. The germline V gene has CDR1 SGHTA and CDR2 FQGNSA. V dropped 7 bases and J dropped 3; count of bases not matched to a gene: 11. The DNA for the CDR3 is TGTGCCAGCACCCCTCTCAGGACAGGGGGAGACTATGGCTACACCTTC. Its translation is CASTPLRTGGDYGYTF.

This clonotype was detected once. The chain recombines TRBV27 with TRBJ1-6; the D gene is possibly TRBD1 (5 bases). The V gene's germline CDR1 is MNHEY and CDR2 SMNVEV (reference sequence). CDR3 length: 15 residues. The ends were cut back, 0 bases at V and 10 bases at J, with 13 bases in the middle. CDR3: CASSLSDSDGSPLHF. The CDR3 DNA reads as TGTGCCAGCAGTTTATCCGACAGTGACGGATCACCCCTCCACTTT.

The chain uses TRBV5-6 and TRBJ1-1, with TRBD1 matching 7 bases. J lost 6 bases, V lost 5 bases, and 7 bases had no gene match. The CDR3 consists of 13 residues. Looked up from germline, CDR1 is SGHDT and CDR2 is YYEEEE. The CDR3 DNA reads TGTGCCAGCAGATATGCCGACAGGGCTGAAGCTTTCTTT. Translating gives CASRYADRAEAFF. Drawing the rest from reference TRBV5-6 and TRBJ1-1, the complete variable domain is DAGVTQSPTHLIKTRGQQVTLRCSPKSGHDTVSWYQQALGQGPQFIFQYYEEEERQRGNFPDRFSGHQFPNYSSELNVNALLLGDSALYLCASRYADRAEAFFGQGTRLTVV.

The table lists this clonotype with a few counts. The chain combines TRBV29-1 with TRBJ1-2; 9 bases fit TRBD1. V gave up 4 bases and J gave up 4 bases; unmatched junction bases: 4. Looked up from germline, CDR1 is SQVTM and CDR2 is ANQGSEA. CDR3 length equals 13 residues. For the CDR3, the DNA is TGCAGCGTTGGGGGACAGGGAAGCTATGGCTACACCTTC. This translates into CSVGGQGSYGYTF. Using reference TRBV29-1 and TRBJ1-2 for the parts outside the CDR3, the full variable domain is SAVISQKPSRDICQRGTSLTIQCQVDSQVTMMFWYRQQPGQSLTLIATANQGSEATYESGFVIDKFPISRPNLTFSTLTVSNMSPEDSSIYLCSVGGQGSYGYTFGSGTRLTVV.

The table lists this clonotype with a count of one. The rearrangement links TRBV3-1 to TRBJ1-1; no firm D call. The germline gives CDR1 LGHDT, CDR2 YNNKEL (reference sequence). The V end lost 4 bases, the J end lost 1 base, and 10 bases lay between the germline ends. This CDR3 has 14 amino acids. This chain's CDR3 is CASSPAFPNTEAFF. In DNA form, the CDR3 reads TGTGCCAGCAGCCCCGCTTTTCCGAACACTGAAGCTTTCTTT.